This T cell receptor beta chain emerged from a study of blood T cell repertoires in COVID-19. Germline loops: CDR1 LGHDT, CDR2 YNNKEL (reference sequence). The CDR3 spans 14 residues. The ends were cut back, 1 base at V and 3 bases at J, with 9 bases in the middle. Assay used: immunoSEQ multiplex PCR; TCRdb lists only in-frame clones, some missing. The sample has 90,000 to 130,000 clones; over 80% are singletons. Sequencing was carried out using peripheral blood. The TCR originated in a woman aged 65 to 85 with acute or convalescent COVID-19. The chain joins TRBV3-1 (or the pseudogene TRBV3-2) to TRBJ1-1, with D perhaps TRBD1 (5 bases). In nucleotides, the CDR3 is TGTGCCAGCAGCCAAGGGACAAAGGACACTGAAGCTTTCTTT. Translating gives CASSQGTKDTEAFF.